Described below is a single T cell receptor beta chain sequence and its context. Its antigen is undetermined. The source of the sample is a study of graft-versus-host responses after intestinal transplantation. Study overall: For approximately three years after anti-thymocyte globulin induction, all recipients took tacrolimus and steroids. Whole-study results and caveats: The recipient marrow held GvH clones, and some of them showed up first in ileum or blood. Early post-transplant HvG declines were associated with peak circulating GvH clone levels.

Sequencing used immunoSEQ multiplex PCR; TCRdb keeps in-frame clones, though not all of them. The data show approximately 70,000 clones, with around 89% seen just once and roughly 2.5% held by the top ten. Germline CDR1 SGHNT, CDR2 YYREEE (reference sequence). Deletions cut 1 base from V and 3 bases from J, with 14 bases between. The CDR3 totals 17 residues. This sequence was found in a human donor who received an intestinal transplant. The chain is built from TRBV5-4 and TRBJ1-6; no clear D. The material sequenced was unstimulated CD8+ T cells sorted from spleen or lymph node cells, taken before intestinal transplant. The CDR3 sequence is CASSLQSPKFYNSPLHF. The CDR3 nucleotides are TGTGCCAGCAGCTTGCAGTCCCCCAAGTTCTATAATTCACCCCTCCACTTT.